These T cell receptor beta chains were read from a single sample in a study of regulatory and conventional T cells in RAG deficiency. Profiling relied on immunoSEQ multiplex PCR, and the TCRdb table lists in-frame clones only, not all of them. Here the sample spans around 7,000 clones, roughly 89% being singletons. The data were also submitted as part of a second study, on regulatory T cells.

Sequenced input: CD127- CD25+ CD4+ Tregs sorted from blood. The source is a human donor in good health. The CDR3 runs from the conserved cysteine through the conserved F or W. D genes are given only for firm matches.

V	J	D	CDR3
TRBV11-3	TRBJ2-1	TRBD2	CASSLDTGTNYNEQFF
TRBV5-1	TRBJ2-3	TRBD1	CASSPGQGAQGTQYF
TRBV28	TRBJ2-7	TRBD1	CASRLKTGKKIYEQYF
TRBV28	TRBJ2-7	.	CASSLVGGLTYEQYF
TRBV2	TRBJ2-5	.	CASTGEGVRVETQYF
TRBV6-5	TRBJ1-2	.	CASSYNPVYGYTF
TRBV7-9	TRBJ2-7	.	CASSSTGYEQYF
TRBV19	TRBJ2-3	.	CASSIGGVRTDTQYF
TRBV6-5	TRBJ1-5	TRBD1	CASRAGTVGNQPQHF
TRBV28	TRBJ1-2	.	CVSTDFYGYTF
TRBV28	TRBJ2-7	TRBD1	CASSVVGTGVYEQYF
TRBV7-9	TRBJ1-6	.	CASSQTRVSPLHF